Listed below are T cell receptor beta chains from one sample, sequenced in a study of blood T cell repertoires in COVID-19. Libraries were prepared by immunoSEQ multiplex PCR; TCRdb keeps only in-frame clonotypes and omits some of them. Of about 330,000 clones listed, roughly 84% are singletons. Material for sequencing was PBMCs or T cells enriched from blood (not recorded which). These receptors all stem from a woman in her 30s who had recovered from COVID-19. Both conserved end residues are part of each CDR3. Each record gives: D gene, J gene, V gene, clone size, CDR3 DNA, CDR3 protein. A D gene is named only where the DNA matches it firmly. Where a row states a size, it is once, few, many or the class of an expanded clone; other rows omit it.

D gene: -; J gene: TRBJ1-2; V gene: TRBV2; clone size: -; CDR3 DNA: TGTGCCAGCAATGGGGGACTTCGGTCGGGGTTGGGCTATGGCTACACCTTC; CDR3 protein: CASNGGLRSGLGYGYTF
D gene: TRBD1; J gene: TRBJ2-4; V gene: TRBV19; clone size: -; CDR3 DNA: TGTGCCAGTAGTATACAGGGGGCATCCCTAGCCAAAAACATTCAGTACTTC; CDR3 protein: CASSIQGASLAKNIQYF
D gene: -; J gene: TRBJ2-7; V gene: TRBV6-6; clone size: -; CDR3 DNA: TGTGCCAGCAGCGCCGTGAGCGTCTCCTACGAGCAGTACTTC; CDR3 protein: CASSAVSVSYEQYF
D gene: -; J gene: TRBJ2-3; V gene: TRBV7-6; clone size: -; CDR3 DNA: TGTGCCAGCGCCTTCGGGGGGCCCGGCACAGATACGCAGTATTTT; CDR3 protein: CASAFGGPGTDTQYF
D gene: -; J gene: TRBJ1-3; V gene: TRBV14; clone size: -; CDR3 DNA: TGTGCCAGCAGCCAAGATCTACTCATTGGAAACACCATATATTTT; CDR3 protein: CASSQDLLIGNTIYF
D gene: TRBD2; J gene: TRBJ2-5; V gene: TRBV5-1; clone size: -; CDR3 DNA: TGCGCCAGCAGCTTCGCCGGGGGGTCAGAGACCCAGTACTTC; CDR3 protein: CASSFAGGSETQYF
D gene: -; J gene: TRBJ1-1; V gene: TRBV19; clone size: -; CDR3 DNA: TGTGCCAGTAGTCCGGGGGGGGTGGACATGAACACTGAAGCTTTCTTT; CDR3 protein: CASSPGGVDMNTEAFF
D gene: -; J gene: TRBJ1-4; V gene: TRBV11-2; clone size: -; CDR3 DNA: TGTGCCACCCACGGGGCTAATGAAAAACTGTTTTTT; CDR3 protein: CATHGANEKLFF
D gene: TRBD1; J gene: TRBJ1-2; V gene: TRBV7-8; clone size: -; CDR3 DNA: TGTGCCAGCAGCGCCCGACAGGGATTGAACTATGGCTACACCTTC; CDR3 protein: CASSARQGLNYGYTF
D gene: TRBD1; J gene: TRBJ1-6; V gene: TRBV13; clone size: -; CDR3 DNA: TGTGCCAGCAGCTTTGGGACAGGGTTTTCACCCCTCCACTTT; CDR3 protein: CASSFGTGFSPLHF
D gene: -; J gene: TRBJ1-3; V gene: TRBV25-1; clone size: -; CDR3 DNA: TGTGCCAGCAGTGACGGGATGCAGGGAAACACCATATATTTT; CDR3 protein: CASSDGMQGNTIYF
D gene: -; J gene: TRBJ1-2; V gene: TRBV10-3; clone size: -; CDR3 DNA: TGTGCCATCAGTGATAACAGCTATGGCTACACCTTC; CDR3 protein: CAISDNSYGYTF
D gene: -; J gene: TRBJ2-5; V gene: TRBV2; clone size: -; CDR3 DNA: TGTGCCAGCAGTGATGGTCAGTCAGAGACCCAGTACTTC; CDR3 protein: CASSDGQSETQYF
D gene: -; J gene: TRBJ2-3; V gene: TRBV10-3; clone size: -; CDR3 DNA: TGTGCCATCAGCGACGAGGTCCGGGGGCAGTATTTT; CDR3 protein: CAISDEVRGQYF
D gene: TRBD2; J gene: TRBJ2-7; V gene: TRBV7-9; clone size: -; CDR3 DNA: TGTGCCAGCAGCTCCCCCCGGGAGGCCCGCTCCTACGAGCAGTACTTC; CDR3 protein: CASSSPREARSYEQYF
D gene: -; J gene: TRBJ1-4; V gene: TRBV6-2/TRBV6-3; clone size: -; CDR3 DNA: TGTGCCAGCAGCGCCGGGACAAGTGGCGAACTGTTTTTT; CDR3 protein: CASSAGTSGELFF
D gene: TRBD1; J gene: TRBJ2-1; V gene: TRBV9; clone size: -; CDR3 DNA: TGTGCCAGCAGCGGACCCGGGACAGCTGGGGGCAATGAGCAGTTCTTC; CDR3 protein: CASSGPGTAGGNEQFF
D gene: TRBD1; J gene: TRBJ1-6; V gene: TRBV6-5; clone size: -; CDR3 DNA: TGTGCCAGCAGTTATGACGGACAGGGCAATAATTCACCCCTCCACTTT; CDR3 protein: CASSYDGQGNNSPLHF
D gene: -; J gene: TRBJ2-1; V gene: TRBV30; clone size: -; CDR3 DNA: TGTGCCTGGGCCCCCGGGGACAATGAGCAGTTCTTC; CDR3 protein: CAWAPGDNEQFF
D gene: TRBD2; J gene: TRBJ2-1; V gene: TRBV19; clone size: -; CDR3 DNA: TGTGCCAGTACCGACCAAGCGGGGGGGCTAATTAATGAGCAGTTCTTC; CDR3 protein: CASTDQAGGLINEQFF
D gene: TRBD1; J gene: TRBJ2-2; V gene: TRBV2; clone size: -; CDR3 DNA: TGTGCCAGCAGTGAGGACAGGGGGACCGGGGAGCTGTTTTTT; CDR3 protein: CASSEDRGTGELFF
D gene: -; J gene: TRBJ2-7; V gene: TRBV4-3; clone size: -; CDR3 DNA: TGCGCCAGCGAGGACTACGAGCAGTACTTC; CDR3 protein: CASEDYEQYF
D gene: -; J gene: TRBJ2-7; V gene: TRBV7-2; clone size: once; CDR3 DNA: TGTGCCAGCAGCTCCAGACAGTCCTACGAGCAGTACTTC; CDR3 protein: CASSSRQSYEQYF
D gene: TRBD1; J gene: TRBJ1-1; V gene: TRBV30; clone size: -; CDR3 DNA: TGTGCCTGGAGTCTGTCAGGACAGGGCCGAACTGAAGCTTTCTTT; CDR3 protein: CAWSLSGQGRTEAFF
D gene: TRBD1; J gene: TRBJ2-7; V gene: TRBV18; clone size: -; CDR3 DNA: TGTGCCAGCTCACAAGACAGGGGGCGCGAGAACGAGCAGTACTTC; CDR3 protein: CASSQDRGRENEQYF
D gene: TRBD2; J gene: TRBJ2-3; V gene: TRBV7-8; clone size: -; CDR3 DNA: TGTGCCAGCAGCTTAGACGGCGCGGGGGGCACAGATACGCAGTATTTT; CDR3 protein: CASSLDGAGGTDTQYF
D gene: TRBD1; J gene: TRBJ1-2; V gene: TRBV3-1/TRBV3-2; clone size: once; CDR3 DNA: TGTGCCAGCAGCCAAAGACAGGGTCGGTATGGCTACACCTTC; CDR3 protein: CASSQRQGRYGYTF
D gene: -; J gene: TRBJ1-4; V gene: TRBV18; clone size: -; CDR3 DNA: TGTGCCAGCTCACCACGTATGGGGATGGAGGGTGGAAAACTGTTTTTT; CDR3 protein: CASSPRMGMEGGKLFF
D gene: TRBD1; J gene: TRBJ1-5; V gene: TRBV4-1; clone size: -; CDR3 DNA: TGCGCCAGCAGCCAGGGAGACAGGGTCAATCAGCCCCAGCATTTT; CDR3 protein: CASSQGDRVNQPQHF
D gene: -; J gene: TRBJ2-5; V gene: TRBV14; clone size: -; CDR3 DNA: TGTGCCAGCAGCCCCCACAGGGGGGGAAACCAAGAGACCCAGTACTTC; CDR3 protein: CASSPHRGGNQETQYF
D gene: -; J gene: TRBJ2-5; V gene: TRBV7-9; clone size: few; CDR3 DNA: TGTGCCAGCAGCTTAATACAGATAGGCGACCAGTACTTC; CDR3 protein: CASSLIQIGDQYF
D gene: TRBD1; J gene: TRBJ1-5; V gene: TRBV7-6; clone size: -; CDR3 DNA: TGTGCCAGCAGCTTAGGCACAGGGGGTTCGAATCAGCCCCAGCATTTT; CDR3 protein: CASSLGTGGSNQPQHF
D gene: TRBD2; J gene: TRBJ2-3; V gene: TRBV13; clone size: -; CDR3 DNA: TGTGCCAGCAGCTTCGTTGCTAGCGGCCCTGCTAGCACAGATACGCAGTATTTT; CDR3 protein: CASSFVASGPASTDTQYF
D gene: -; J gene: TRBJ1-6; V gene: TRBV28; clone size: -; CDR3 DNA: TGTGCCAGCAGTTTAGGGAATGGGGCCTCACCCCTCCACTTT; CDR3 protein: CASSLGNGASPLHF
D gene: -; J gene: TRBJ1-5; V gene: TRBV30; clone size: -; CDR3 DNA: TGTGCCTGGACCCCAGAAGGACAGCGCAATCAGCCCCAGCATTTT; CDR3 protein: CAWTPEGQRNQPQHF
D gene: -; J gene: TRBJ2-3; V gene: TRBV24-1; clone size: -; CDR3 DNA: TGTGCCACCGGGGGGACAGTCGGGGGCACAGATACGCAGTATTTT; CDR3 protein: CATGGTVGGTDTQYF
D gene: -; J gene: TRBJ1-3; V gene: TRBV28; clone size: -; CDR3 DNA: TGTGCCAGCAGGGGACGGGGGTACGGAAACACCATATATTTT; CDR3 protein: CASRGRGYGNTIYF
D gene: -; J gene: TRBJ2-2; V gene: TRBV14; clone size: -; CDR3 DNA: TGTGCCAGCAGCCAAGTAATCACCGGGGAGCTGTTTTTT; CDR3 protein: CASSQVITGELFF
D gene: -; J gene: TRBJ1-6; V gene: TRBV28; clone size: once; CDR3 DNA: TGTGCCAGCAGGGCGGAGGTGGGGGCTGGAAATTCACCCCTCCACTTT; CDR3 protein: CASRAEVGAGNSPLHF
D gene: TRBD1; J gene: TRBJ2-2; V gene: TRBV28; clone size: -; CDR3 DNA: TGTGCCAGCAGGTCCCAGGGACAGGGGTCTTCCGGGGAGCTGTTTTTT; CDR3 protein: CASRSQGQGSSGELFF
D gene: TRBD1; J gene: TRBJ2-6; V gene: TRBV2; clone size: -; CDR3 DNA: TGTGCCAGCAGTGCGAGGGGACAGGGGGCGATCGGGGCCAACGTCCTGACTTTC; CDR3 protein: CASSARGQGAIGANVLTF